Described below is a single T cell receptor beta chain sequence and its context. Its antigen is as yet unknown. Only one heparinised blood draw was taken per donor, and its volume averaged roughly 120 mL. This record belongs to a study of beta chain features in type 1 diabetes. Looking at the study overall: The patients were much like the healthy donors in age, gender and cell yields. All samples yielded 100 million to 140 million examined sorted cells. Study results and caveats: In all four CD4+ subsets, TCRB CDR3 length was significantly, moderately reduced in type 1 diabetes. Whatever favoring of shorter templates PCR might show would apply equally to patients and controls.

Expressed TCRB transcripts got sequenced, as all isolated RNA was reverse transcribed. Clones were read by immunoSEQ multiplex PCR, and TCRdb kept only the in-frame ones, dropping some. The sample records under 300,000 clones, roughly 25% being singletons. The sample comprised naive CD4+ T cells from blood. This sequence was found in a woman aged 25 to 45 with type 1 diabetes.

The CDR3 sequence is CASSWQGRDTEAFF. The DNA of the CDR3 is TGTGCCAGCAGCTGGCAGGGGAGGGACACTGAAGCTTTCTTT. The chain uses TRBV7-2 and TRBJ1-1; D perhaps matches TRBD1 (6 bases). CDR3 size: 14 residues. V lost 4 bases, J lost 3 bases, and 12 bases lay in between. Germline V CDR1 and CDR2: SGHTA, FQGNSA. The variable domain in full, completed from reference TRBV7-2 and TRBJ1-1, reads GAGVSQSPSNKVTEKGKDVELRCDPISGHTALYWYRQSLGQGLEFLIYFQGNSAPDKSGLPSDRFSAERTGGSVSTLTIQRTQQEDSAVYLCASSWQGRDTEAFFGQGTRLTVV.